This T cell receptor (beta chain) is from a study of identifying expanded T cells in peripheral blood. General study results and limits: Clone count variance between roughly 2-week samples rose with total template count.

TCRdb's copy holds only in-frame clones and misses some; the assay was immunoSEQ multiplex PCR. The sample holds about 97,000 clones, about 91% seen once. On this clone itself: Its specificity is unknown.

Collection occurred without any documented infections or immune events in donors. The sequencing sample was made of blood. The TCR sequence derives from a person aged 18 to 75 in good health.

CDR3 sequence (DNA): TGCGCCAGCAGCCAAGGGGGTACTGCCTATAATTCACCCCTCCACTTT. Encoded protein: CASSQGGTAYNSPLHF. The J gene is TRBJ1-6, the V gene TRBV4-3; D ambiguous. Germline V gene sequence: CDR1 LGHNA, CDR2 YSLEER. The CDR3 is made up of 16 amino acids. With 1 base removed from V and 2 bases from J, the gap between germline ends came to 9 bases.